This TCR beta chain was identified in a study of beta chain features in type 1 diabetes. On this clone itself: Its antigen is unknown.

The CDR3 consists of 16 residues. Trimming took 5 bases from V and 3 from J; bases not matched to a gene: 9. CDR1 is SGHAT, CDR2 FQDESV, per germline (reference sequence). It was via CD45RO/CCR7/CD25/CD127/CD95/CD27 that CD4+ naive, central memory, regulatory and stem cell-like memory cells were sorted. As every portion of the isolated RNA was reverse transcribed, the sequencing read expressed TCRB transcripts. Some clones are missing from TCRdb's copy, which holds only in-frame ones; the method was immunoSEQ multiplex PCR. The sample has over 200,000 clones, approximately 11% seen once. Study-wide results and caveats: Among all four CD4+ subsets, Type 1 diabetes patients had TCRB CDR3s that were moderately but significantly shorter. In the patient group, naive, central memory and Treg TCRB repertoires seemed more alike than in the healthy donor group. When cDNA is sequenced, cells with high TCR expression could be over-represented.

The sequencing sample was made of naive CD4+ T cells from blood. The gene calls are TRBV11-1 and TRBJ1-1, with 10 positions matching TRBD1. This clonotype was obtained from a man between 25 and 39 years old with type 1 diabetes. The chain's CDR3 is CASSPRTGGDDTEAFF. CDR3 nucleotide sequence: TGTGCCAGCAGCCCTAGGACAGGGGGAGATGACACTGAAGCTTTCTTT.